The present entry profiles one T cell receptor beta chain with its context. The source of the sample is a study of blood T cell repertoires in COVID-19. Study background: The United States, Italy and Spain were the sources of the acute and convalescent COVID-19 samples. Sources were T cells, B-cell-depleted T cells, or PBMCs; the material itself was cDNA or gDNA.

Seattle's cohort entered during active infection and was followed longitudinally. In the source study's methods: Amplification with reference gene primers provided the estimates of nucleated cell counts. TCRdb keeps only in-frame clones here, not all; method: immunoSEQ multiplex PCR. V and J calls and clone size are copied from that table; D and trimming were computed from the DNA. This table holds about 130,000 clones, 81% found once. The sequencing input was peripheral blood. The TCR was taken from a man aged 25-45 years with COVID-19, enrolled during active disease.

The CDR3 is CASSLGAGIRTETQYF. Here the CDR3 DNA reads TGTGCCAGCAGCTTGGGGGCGGGGATCCGTACAGAGACCCAGTACTTC. The V and J genes are TRBV5-6 and TRBJ2-5; D possibly corresponds to TRBD2 (6 bases). Germline loops: CDR1 SGHDT, CDR2 YYEEEE. This CDR3 comprises 16 residues. The V gene lost 0 bases and the J gene lost 4 bases, with 16 bases spanning the gap.